This TCR beta chain was documented in a study of blood T cell repertoires in COVID-19 (dated by TCRdb to about 2020). Study-wide context: Samples covering the acute and convalescent phases of COVID-19 were provided by collaborators in the United States, Italy and Spain. The prospective study material was composed of cDNA or gDNA derived from T cells, B-cell-depleted T cells, or PBMCs. The dataset comprised deeply sampled blood TCRbeta repertoires from subjects exposed to, actively infected with, or recovered from COVID-19. The repertoires were released in a freely available public database meant as a resource for research on the immune response to SARS-CoV-2. The samples were drawn from the first 160 participants of the ongoing ImmuneRACE study and from about 1,200 subjects provided by 6 global collaborators. The sample metadata nearly always contained a de-identified subject ID, COVID-19 status, age in years and sex. Where available, HLA class I and class II types were taken from metadata supplied by the sample provider and were not determined by assay-based typing. Overall study results and their limits: The amount of clinical and demographic metadata varied by source and participant and was provided uncurated.

The immunoSEQ Assay, a bias-controlled multiplex PCR, was used to amplify TCRbeta CDR3 regions from genomic DNA. The authors processed their data as follows. Nucleated cell counts per sample were estimated from amplification of reference gene primers within the assay. To quantify the absolute abundance of each unique TCRbeta CDR3 rearrangement, sequence reads were collapsed and filtered. For each sample, productive Simpson clonality was calculated by taking the square root of Simpson's diversity index across productive rearrangements. TCRdb took this table from immuneACCESS and kept in-frame rearrangements with V and J called. Such tables lack part of the clones; where checked against another copy, unresolved V genes explain under half of the gap, and the rest is unexplained. The DNA was the basis for D and trimming; V, J and clone size are from that table. Across this sample there are some 110,000 clones, with about 85% seen only once. 1.3% to 1.5% of the sample goes to the ten largest clones.

On this clone: Its antigen is not yet known. Per-nucleotide qualities are absent, and no much larger clonotype sits a single base away.

Each collaborating institution followed its own protocols to collect whole blood in K2EDTA tubes. Collaborator samples were shipped for TCRbeta analysis as frozen whole blood, isolated PBMCs, or DNA extracted from either sample type. There are 15 amino acids in the CDR3, from cysteine to phenylalanine inclusive. The kept DNA is CDR3 alone, 45 bases in frame from the first base. The germline V gene gives CDR1 as SNHLY and CDR2 as FYNNEI. For this chain, trimming is 6 bases at the V end and 4 bases at the J end, and the number of junction bases without a gene match is 4. The sequenced sample consisted of peripheral blood. The receptor was derived from a man aged 35-49 years with acute or convalescent COVID-19. The rearrangement combines TRBV2 with TRBJ2-1, and 12 bases in between align with TRBD2. The CDR3 region: CASSPGLAGYNEQFF. The DNA sequence follows: TGTGCCAGCAGCCCGGGACTAGCGGGTTACAATGAGCAGTTCTTC.